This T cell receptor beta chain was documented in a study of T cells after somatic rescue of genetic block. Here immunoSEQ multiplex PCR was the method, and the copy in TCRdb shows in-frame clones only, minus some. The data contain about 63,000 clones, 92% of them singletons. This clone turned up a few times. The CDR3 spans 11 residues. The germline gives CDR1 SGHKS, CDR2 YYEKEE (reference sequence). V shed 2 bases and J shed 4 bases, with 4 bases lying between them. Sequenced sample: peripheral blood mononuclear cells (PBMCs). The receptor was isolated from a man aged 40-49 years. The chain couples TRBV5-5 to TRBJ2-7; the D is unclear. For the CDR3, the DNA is TGTGCCAGCAGCTTTCTTTACGAGCAGTACTTC. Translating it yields CASSFLYEQYF.